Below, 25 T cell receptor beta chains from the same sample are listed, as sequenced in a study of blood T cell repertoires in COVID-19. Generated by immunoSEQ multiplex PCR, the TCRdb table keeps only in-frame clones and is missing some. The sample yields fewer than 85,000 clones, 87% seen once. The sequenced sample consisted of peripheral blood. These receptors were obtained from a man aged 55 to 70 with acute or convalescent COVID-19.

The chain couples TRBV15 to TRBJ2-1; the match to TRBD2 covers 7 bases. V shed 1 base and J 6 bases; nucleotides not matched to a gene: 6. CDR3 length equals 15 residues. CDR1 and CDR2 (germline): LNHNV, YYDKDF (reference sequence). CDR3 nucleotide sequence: TGTGCCACCAGCAGAGGGGGGAGCGGGGTCAATGAGCAGTTCTTC. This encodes CATSRGGSGVNEQFF.

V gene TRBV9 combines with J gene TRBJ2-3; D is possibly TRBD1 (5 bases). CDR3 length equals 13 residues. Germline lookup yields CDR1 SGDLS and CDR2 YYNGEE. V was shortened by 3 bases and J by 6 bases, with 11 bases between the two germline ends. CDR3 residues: CASSAGHSDTQYF. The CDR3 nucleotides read TGTGCCAGCAGCGCCGGACACTCCGATACGCAGTATTTT.

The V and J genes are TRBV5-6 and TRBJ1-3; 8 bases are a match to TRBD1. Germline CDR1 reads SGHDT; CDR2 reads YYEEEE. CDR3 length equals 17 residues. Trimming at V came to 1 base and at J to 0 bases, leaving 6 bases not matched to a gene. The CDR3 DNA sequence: TGTGCCAGCAGCTTGCCCGGGACAGGCCTCTCTGGAAACACCATATATTTT. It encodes CASSLPGTGLSGNTIYF. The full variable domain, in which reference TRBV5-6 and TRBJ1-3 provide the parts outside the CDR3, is DAGVTQSPTHLIKTRGQQVTLRCSPKSGHDTVSWYQQALGQGPQFIFQYYEEEERQRGNFPDRFSGHQFPNYSSELNVNALLLGDSALYLCASSLPGTGLSGNTIYFGEGSWLTVV.

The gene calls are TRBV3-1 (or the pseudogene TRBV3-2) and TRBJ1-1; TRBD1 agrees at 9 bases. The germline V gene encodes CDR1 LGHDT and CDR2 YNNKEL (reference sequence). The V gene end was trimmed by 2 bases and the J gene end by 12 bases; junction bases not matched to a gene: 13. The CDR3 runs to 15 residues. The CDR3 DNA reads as TGTGCCAGCAGCCAAATGTCAACAGGGGGCTCGGGAACTTTCTTT. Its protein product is CASSQMSTGGSGTFF.

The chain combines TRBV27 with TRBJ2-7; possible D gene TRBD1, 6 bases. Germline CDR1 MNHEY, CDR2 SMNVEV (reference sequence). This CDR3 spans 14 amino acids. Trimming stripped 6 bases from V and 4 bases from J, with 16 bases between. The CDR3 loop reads CASRVQGKIYEQYF. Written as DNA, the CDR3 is TGTGCCAGCAGAGTGCAGGGGAAAATATACGAGCAGTACTTC.

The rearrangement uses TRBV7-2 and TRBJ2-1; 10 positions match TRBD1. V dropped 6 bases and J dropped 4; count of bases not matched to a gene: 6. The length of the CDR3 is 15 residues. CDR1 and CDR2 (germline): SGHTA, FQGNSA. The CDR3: CASSQDRGSYNEQFF. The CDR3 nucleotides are TGTGCCAGCAGTCAGGACAGGGGGTCGTACAATGAGCAGTTCTTC.

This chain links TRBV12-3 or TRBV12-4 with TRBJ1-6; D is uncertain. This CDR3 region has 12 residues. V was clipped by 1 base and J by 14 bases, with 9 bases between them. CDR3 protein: CASSLGGFALHF. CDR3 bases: TGTGCCAGCAGTTTAGGAGGGTTTGCCCTCCACTTT.

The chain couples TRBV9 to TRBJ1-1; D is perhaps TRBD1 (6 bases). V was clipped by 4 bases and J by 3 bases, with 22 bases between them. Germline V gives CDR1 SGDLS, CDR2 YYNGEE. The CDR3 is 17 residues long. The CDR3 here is CASSRKAGGASDTEAFF. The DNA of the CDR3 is TGTGCCAGCAGCCGCAAAGCGGGGGGGGCGTCGGACACTGAAGCTTTCTTT.

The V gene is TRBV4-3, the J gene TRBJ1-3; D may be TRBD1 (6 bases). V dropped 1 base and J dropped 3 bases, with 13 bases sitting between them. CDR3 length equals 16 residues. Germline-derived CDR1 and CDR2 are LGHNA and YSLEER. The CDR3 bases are TGCGCCAGCAGCCAAGTGTCAGGGGTTGGTGGAAACACCATATATTTT. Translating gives CASSQVSGVGGNTIYF.

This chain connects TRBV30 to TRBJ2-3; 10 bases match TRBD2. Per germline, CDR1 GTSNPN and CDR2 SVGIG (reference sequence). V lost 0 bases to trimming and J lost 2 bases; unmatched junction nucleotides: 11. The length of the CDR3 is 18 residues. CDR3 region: CAWSVQVLAGTNTDTQYF. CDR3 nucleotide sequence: TGTGCCTGGAGTGTACAGGTACTAGCGGGGACAAACACAGATACGCAGTATTTT.

CDR3 DNA: TGTGCCAGCAGTGCGACAGTAAGTAGCAATCAGCCCCAGCATTTT. Protein product: CASSATVSSNQPQHF. The rearrangement uses TRBV2 and TRBJ1-5; the D gene is possibly TRBD1 (5 bases). From germline, CDR1 is SNHLY and CDR2 FYNNEI. V lost 4 bases and J lost 0, with 10 bases in between. The CDR3 has 15 residues. Using reference TRBV2 and TRBJ1-5 for the parts outside the CDR3, the full variable domain is EPEVTQTPSHQVTQMGQEVILRCVPISNHLYFYWYRQILGQKVEFLVSFYNNEISEKSEIFDDQFSVERPDGSNFTLKIRSTKLEDSAMYFCASSATVSSNQPQHFGDGTRLSIL.

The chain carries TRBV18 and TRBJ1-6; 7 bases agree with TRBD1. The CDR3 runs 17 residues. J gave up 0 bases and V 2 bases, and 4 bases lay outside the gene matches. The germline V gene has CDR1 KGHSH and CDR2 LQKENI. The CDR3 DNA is TGTGCCAGCTCACCAGGACAGGCGAGCTCCTATAATTCACCCCTCCACTTT. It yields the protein CASSPGQASSYNSPLHF. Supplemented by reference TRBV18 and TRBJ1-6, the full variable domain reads NAGVMQNPRHLVRRRGQEARLRCSPMKGHSHVYWYRQLPEEGLKFMVYLQKENIIDESGMPKERFSAEFPKEGPSILRIQQVVRGDSAAYFCASSPGQASSYNSPLHFGNGTRLTVT.

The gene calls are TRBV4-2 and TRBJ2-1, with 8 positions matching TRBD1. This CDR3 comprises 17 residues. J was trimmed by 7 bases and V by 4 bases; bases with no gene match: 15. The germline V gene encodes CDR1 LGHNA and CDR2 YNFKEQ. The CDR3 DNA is TGTGCCAGCAGCCTAAGTCATCCGGGACAGGAAAAAAATGAGCAGTTCTTC. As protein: CASSLSHPGQEKNEQFF.

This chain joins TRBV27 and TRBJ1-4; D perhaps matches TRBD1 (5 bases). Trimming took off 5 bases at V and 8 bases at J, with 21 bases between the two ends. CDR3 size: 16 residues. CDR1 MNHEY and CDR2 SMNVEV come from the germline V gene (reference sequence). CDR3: CASSPLARGGTEKLFF. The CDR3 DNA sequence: TGTGCCAGCAGTCCCCTGGCGAGGGGAGGGACGGAAAAACTGTTTTTT. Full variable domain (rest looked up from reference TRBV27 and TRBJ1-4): EAQVTQNPRYLITVTGKKLTVTCSQNMNHEYMSWYRQDPGLGLRQIYYSMNVEVTDKGDVPEGYKVSRKEKRNFPLILESPSPNQTSLYFCASSPLARGGTEKLFFGSGTQLSVL.

CDR3 residues: CASSRTSGGTDTQYF. DNA for the CDR3: TGTGCCAGCTCACGGACTAGCGGGGGTACAGATACGCAGTATTTT. The chain couples TRBV18 to TRBJ2-3; TRBD2 matches 13 bases. The CDR3 consists of 15 residues. The V gene's germline CDR1 is KGHSH and CDR2 LQKENI. V was pared by 4 bases and J by 3 bases, with 1 base of the junction left unmatched.

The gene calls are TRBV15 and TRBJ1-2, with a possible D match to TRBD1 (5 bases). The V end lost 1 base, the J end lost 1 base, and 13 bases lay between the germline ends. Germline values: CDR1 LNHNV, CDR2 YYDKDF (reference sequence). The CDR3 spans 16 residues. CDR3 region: CATSRVKGQGNYGYTF. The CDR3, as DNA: TGTGCCACCAGCAGAGTTAAGGGGCAGGGTAACTATGGCTACACCTTC.

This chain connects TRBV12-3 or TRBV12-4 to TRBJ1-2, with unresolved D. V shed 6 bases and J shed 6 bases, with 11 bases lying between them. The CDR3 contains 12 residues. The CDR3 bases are TGTGCCAGCAGCCTAGTTCCCCATGGCTACACCTTC. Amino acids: CASSLVPHGYTF.

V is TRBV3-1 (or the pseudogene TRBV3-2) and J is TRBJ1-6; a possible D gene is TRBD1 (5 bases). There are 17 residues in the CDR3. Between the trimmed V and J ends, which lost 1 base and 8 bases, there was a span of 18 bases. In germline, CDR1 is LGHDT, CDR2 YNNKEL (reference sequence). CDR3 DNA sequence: TGTGCCAGCAGCCAAGTCCAGGGCTATTGGGAGGATTCACCCCTCCACTTT. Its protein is CASSQVQGYWEDSPLHF.

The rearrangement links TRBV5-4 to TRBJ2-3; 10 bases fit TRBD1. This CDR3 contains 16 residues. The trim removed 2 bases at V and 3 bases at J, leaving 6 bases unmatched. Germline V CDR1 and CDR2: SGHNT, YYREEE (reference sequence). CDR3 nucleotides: TGTGCCAGCAGCTTCAACTCGGGACAGGGGACAGATACGCAGTATTTT. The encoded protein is CASSFNSGQGTDTQYF.

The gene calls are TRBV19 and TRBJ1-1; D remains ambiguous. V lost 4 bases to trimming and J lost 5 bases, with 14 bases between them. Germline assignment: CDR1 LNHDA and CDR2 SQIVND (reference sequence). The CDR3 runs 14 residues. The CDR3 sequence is CASSSRRRDTEAFF. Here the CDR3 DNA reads TGTGCCAGTAGTAGTAGACGGAGAGATACTGAAGCTTTCTTT.

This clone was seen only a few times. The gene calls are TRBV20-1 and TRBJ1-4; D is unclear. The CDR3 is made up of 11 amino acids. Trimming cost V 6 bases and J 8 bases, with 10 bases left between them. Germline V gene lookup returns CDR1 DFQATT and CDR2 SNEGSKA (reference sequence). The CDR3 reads CSAYLGEKLFF. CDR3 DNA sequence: TGCAGTGCATATCTTGGCGAAAAACTGTTTTTT.

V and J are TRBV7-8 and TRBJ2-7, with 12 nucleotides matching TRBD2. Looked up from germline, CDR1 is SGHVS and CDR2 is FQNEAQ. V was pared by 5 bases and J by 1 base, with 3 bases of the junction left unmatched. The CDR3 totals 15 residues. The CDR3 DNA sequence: TGTGCCAGCAGCAAGGGACTAGCGGGTTCCTACGAGCAGTACTTC. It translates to CASSKGLAGSYEQYF.

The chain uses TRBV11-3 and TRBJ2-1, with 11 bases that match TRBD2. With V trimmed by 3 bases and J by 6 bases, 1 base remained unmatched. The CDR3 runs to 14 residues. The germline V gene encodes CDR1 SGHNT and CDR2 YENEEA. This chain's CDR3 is CASSFSGGANEQFF. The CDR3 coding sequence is TGTGCCAGCAGCTTTAGCGGGGGGGCCAATGAGCAGTTCTTC.

CDR3 nucleotides: TGCGCCAGCAGCTCCGGGACAGTCACCGGGGAGCTGTTTTTT. The encoded protein is CASSSGTVTGELFF. The chain is built from TRBV10-1 and TRBJ2-2; 7 nucleotides match TRBD1. CDR1 and CDR2 (germline): WNHNN, SYGVQD (reference sequence). CDR3 length equals 14 residues. Losses at the gene ends were 6 bases for V and 4 bases for J; bases not matched to a gene: 5.

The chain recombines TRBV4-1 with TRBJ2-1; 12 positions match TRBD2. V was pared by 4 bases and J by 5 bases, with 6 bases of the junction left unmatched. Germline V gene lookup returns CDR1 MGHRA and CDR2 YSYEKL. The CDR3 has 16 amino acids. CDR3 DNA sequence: TGCGCCAGCAGCCGGACGGGACTAGCGGGCCACAATGAGCAGTTCTTC. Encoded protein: CASSRTGLAGHNEQFF.